These 24 T cell receptor beta chains were all obtained from the same sample, sequenced in a study of cytomegalovirus exposure and HLA in healthy donors. This PCR relied on a set of 60 Vbeta primers and 13 Jbeta primers. Sequencing was performed with immunoSEQ multiplex PCR; in TCRdb, only in-frame clones are kept and a portion is missing. The sample has approximately 150,000 clones; roughly four fifths are singletons. Material: PBMCs. These receptors were taken from a man aged 50-59 years in good health and CMV-seropositive.

This chain joins TRBV10-3 and TRBJ1-2; a possible D gene is TRBD1 (5 bases). Trimming left V 7 bases short and J 0 bases short, with 15 bases between. Germline V gene lookup returns CDR1 ENHRY and CDR2 SYGVKD. The CDR3 contains 15 residues. This chain's CDR3 is CAINSRQSSNYGYTF. CDR3 bases: TGTGCCATCAATTCCAGACAGAGTTCTAACTATGGCTACACCTTC.

This chain connects TRBV15 to TRBJ2-1; D might be TRBD2 (5 bases). The CDR3 totals 16 residues. V gave up 0 bases and J gave up 3 bases, with 12 bases separating them. CDR1 and CDR2 from the germline V gene are LNHNV and YYDKDF (reference sequence). DNA for the CDR3: TGTGCCACCAGCAGAGATCGTCAGGCGGGCTACAATGAGCAGTTCTTC. It encodes CATSRDRQAGYNEQFF.

The CDR3 region is CASSPIDRGGYEQYF. The CDR3 nucleotides are TGTGCCAGCTCACCCATCGACAGGGGGGGCTACGAGCAGTACTTC. V gene TRBV18 combines with J gene TRBJ2-7; 9 nucleotides align to TRBD1. This CDR3 region has 15 residues. With 3 bases clipped from V and 3 bases from J, the junction kept 6 bases outside the gene matches. Germline V lookup: CDR1 KGHSH, CDR2 LQKENI.

V is TRBV19 and J is TRBJ2-5, with 7 bases identical to TRBD2. Germline V lookup: CDR1 LNHDA, CDR2 SQIVND (reference sequence). The CDR3 extends over 14 amino acids. The J segment lost 7 bases and the V segment lost 6 bases, leaving 11 bases of the junction unmatched. DNA of the CDR3: TGTGCCAGTAGCCCCAGCGGGGTGCCGGGGACCCAGTACTTC. Encoded protein: CASSPSGVPGTQYF.

The chain joins TRBV4-2 to TRBJ1-5; D not certain. The V and J ends lost 2 bases and 5 bases respectively, with 10 bases between them. Germline-derived CDR1 and CDR2 are LGHNA and YNFKEQ. CDR3 size: 14 residues. CDR3 nucleotide sequence: TGTGCCAGCAGCCAAACGGGAATAGATCAGCCCCAGCATTTT. Protein product: CASSQTGIDQPQHF.

This chain joins TRBV18 and TRBJ2-2; 9 bases fit TRBD2. The germline CDR1 and CDR2 sequences are KGHSH and LQKENI. This CDR3 has 16 residues. The ends lost 5 bases at V and 2 bases at J; junction bases unmatched: 6. Here the CDR3 reads CASSSIAGVNTGELFF. The CDR3, as DNA: TGTGCCAGCTCATCTATAGCGGGAGTAAACACCGGGGAGCTGTTTTTT.

The rearrangement joins TRBV29-1 to TRBJ2-3, with a weak D call TRBD2 (6 bases). Germline CDR1 is SQVTM and CDR2 is ANQGSEA. The CDR3 spans 14 residues. V was shortened by 6 bases and J by 0 bases, with 13 bases between the two germline ends. The CDR3 protein is CSVVGLSSTDTQYF. The CDR3 DNA follows: TGCAGCGTGGTCGGACTATCTAGCACAGATACGCAGTATTTT.

V is TRBV6-4 and J is TRBJ2-1, with 12 bases fitting TRBD1. Germline V gene data show CDR1 as MRHNA and CDR2 as SNTAGT. The CDR3 loop spans 15 amino acids. The ends lost 10 bases at V and 2 bases at J; junction bases unmatched: 6. The CDR3: CANPGQGAAYNEQFF. DNA of the CDR3: TGTGCCAACCCGGGACAGGGGGCGGCCTACAATGAGCAGTTCTTC.

This clone was counted ten times or more. The chain employs TRBV4-2 and TRBJ2-5, with TRBD2 matching 9 bases. Unmatched junction bases numbered 0, after V lost 0 bases and J lost 1 base. The length of the CDR3 is 15 residues. Germline CDR1 and CDR2: LGHNA and YNFKEQ. The CDR3 DNA reads as TGTGCCAGCAGCCAAGAGCGGGGGGGCCAAGAGACCCAGTACTTC. Its translation is CASSQERGGQETQYF.

The genes are TRBV7-2 and TRBJ2-5; 7 nucleotides align to TRBD2. Trimming took 1 base from V and 5 from J; bases not matched to a gene: 4. The germline V gene encodes CDR1 SGHTA and CDR2 FQGNSA. The CDR3 covers 14 residues. The CDR3 nucleotides are TGTGCCAGCAGCTTAGGTGGACTAGAGGAGACCCAGTACTTC. The encoded protein is CASSLGGLEETQYF.

The rearrangement links TRBV6-5 to TRBJ2-1, with TRBD2 matching over 12 bases. The CDR3 loop spans 15 amino acids. With V trimmed by 6 bases and J by 4 bases, 4 bases remained unmatched. Per germline, CDR1 MNHEY and CDR2 SVGAGI. CDR3: CASRLTSGGYNEQFF. The CDR3 DNA sequence: TGTGCCAGCAGACTAACTAGCGGGGGGTACAATGAGCAGTTCTTC.

The chain has TRBV6-1 and TRBJ2-7, with a tentative D call TRBD1 (6 bases). This CDR3 is 16 amino acids long. The germline gives CDR1 MNHNS, CDR2 SASEGT. Between the trimmed V and J ends, which lost 1 base and 7 bases, there was a span of 20 bases. The CDR3 coding sequence is TGTGCCAGCAGTGAAGTCCCAGGGGATGTCGTAGGGGAGCAGTACTTC. Amino acids: CASSEVPGDVVGEQYF.

The gene calls are TRBV5-5 and TRBJ2-1, with 7 nucleotides matching TRBD1. In germline, CDR1 is SGHKS, CDR2 YYEKEE (reference sequence). After removal of 0 bases from V and 4 bases from J, the junction contained 4 bases not matched to a gene. This CDR3 region has 15 residues. Here the CDR3 reads CASSLGGQKYNEQFF. CDR3 in DNA: TGTGCCAGCAGCTTGGGGGGACAGAAATACAATGAGCAGTTCTTC.

This clone was detected once. The CDR3 region has the DNA TGTGCCAGCAGTCTGGGACTAGCGGGAGTTCCGACAGATACGCAGTATTTT. Protein product: CASSLGLAGVPTDTQYF. V and J are TRBV27 and TRBJ2-3; 14 nucleotides align to TRBD2. Germline V gives CDR1 MNHEY, CDR2 SMNVEV (reference sequence). After removal of 5 bases from V and 3 bases from J, the junction contained 7 bases not matched to a gene. The CDR3 runs to 17 residues.

This chain connects TRBV10-3 to TRBJ2-5; the match to TRBD1 covers 7 bases. The tail of the sequence fits TRBJ2-7 better, so the J call may be wrong. Per germline, CDR1 ENHRY and CDR2 SYGVKD. This CDR3 region has 12 residues. Here the CDR3 reads CAISSTGSEQYF. CDR3 DNA: TGTGCCATCAGCTCGACAGGGTCCGAGCAGTACTTC.

The V call is TRBV28, the J call TRBJ2-3; the match to TRBD2 covers 16 bases. Germline CDR1 reads MDHEN; CDR2 reads SYDVKM. The CDR3 is made up of 17 amino acids. With 3 bases clipped from V and 3 bases from J, the junction kept 3 bases outside the gene matches. This chain's CDR3 is CASSLGLAGGPTDTQYF. As DNA, the CDR3 is TGTGCCAGCAGTTTGGGACTAGCGGGAGGGCCTACAGATACGCAGTATTTT.

This clone was detected a few times. The chain links TRBV30 to TRBJ1-2; D is unclear. Trimming stripped 3 bases from V and 8 bases from J, with 16 bases between. The CDR3 extends over 13 amino acids. CDR1 is GTSNPN, CDR2 SVGIG, per germline (reference sequence). This CDR3 reads CAWSDKRWSGYTF. Written as DNA, the CDR3 is TGTGCCTGGAGCGACAAACGGTGGTCCGGCTACACCTTC.

The chain carries TRBV7-8 and TRBJ2-5; 7 bases agree with TRBD1. The V gene end was trimmed by 7 bases and the J gene end by 1 base; junction bases not matched to a gene: 21. The V gene's germline CDR1 is SGHVS and CDR2 FQNEAQ. CDR3 length: 19 residues. The CDR3: CASNPLPAWDREFQETQYF. CDR3 DNA sequence: TGTGCCAGCAACCCCCTCCCGGCCTGGGACAGAGAGTTCCAAGAGACCCAGTACTTC.

This clone was observed a few times. The chain links TRBV7-2 to TRBJ2-6; maybe TRBD1 (5 bases). V gave up 0 bases and J gave up 1 base, with 7 bases separating them. The germline V gene has CDR1 SGHTA and CDR2 FQGNSA. The CDR3 runs 16 residues. The CDR3 protein is CASSLAAGSGANVLTF. CDR3 nucleotides: TGTGCCAGCAGCTTAGCGGCAGGGTCTGGGGCCAACGTCCTGACTTTC. The variable domain in full, completed from reference TRBV7-2 and TRBJ2-6, reads GAGVSQSPSNKVTEKGKDVELRCDPISGHTALYWYRQSLGQGLEFLIYFQGNSAPDKSGLPSDRFSAERTGGSVSTLTIQRTQQEDSAVYLCASSLAAGSGANVLTFGAGSRLTVL.

The gene calls are TRBV7-2 and TRBJ2-1, with 7 bases that match TRBD2. This CDR3 is 17 amino acids long. CDR1 is SGHTA and CDR2 is FQGNSA in the germline V gene. V lost 5 bases and J lost 6; bases outside the gene matches: 16. CDR3 nucleotides: TGTGCCAGCAGCCCCGCCTTTTGGGGCGGGGGAAGCAATGAGCAGTTCTTC. It yields the protein CASSPAFWGGGSNEQFF.

This clone was counted a few times. The CDR3 nucleotides read TGTGCCAGCAGCAAGGGCGGAACAGGGATGAACACTGAAGCTTTCTTT. Its translation: CASSKGGTGMNTEAFF. The chain has TRBV7-6 and TRBJ1-1; the D gene is possibly TRBD1 (6 bases). CDR1 is SGHVS and CDR2 is FNYEAQ in the germline V gene. The CDR3 is 16 residues long. Deletions cut 5 bases from V and 0 bases from J, with 16 bases between.

The J gene is TRBJ2-1, the V gene TRBV7-2, with 7 bases matching TRBD1. Trimming took 5 bases from V and 0 from J; bases not matched to a gene: 4. Germline CDR1 reads SGHTA; CDR2 reads FQGNSA. The CDR3 length is 15 residues. As DNA, the CDR3 is TGTGCCAGCAGCCCCCCAGGGGGCTCCTACAATGAGCAGTTCTTC. It specifies CASSPPGGSYNEQFF.

This chain links TRBV2 with TRBJ2-7, with 7 bases identical to TRBD1. CDR1 is SNHLY and CDR2 is FYNNEI in the germline V gene. This CDR3 comprises 12 residues. V trimming: 6 bases; J trimming: 3 bases; junction bases outside the gene matches: 2. The CDR3 loop reads CASRTGSYEQYF. The CDR3 coding sequence is TGTGCCAGCAGGACAGGGAGCTACGAGCAGTACTTC.

In this sample, this clone turned up a few times. This chain uses TRBV14 with TRBJ1-4; TRBD1 aligns across 9 bases. Germline CDR1 SGHDN, CDR2 FVKESK. The CDR3 has 16 amino acids. The V segment lost 4 bases and the J segment 8 bases; nucleotides outside the gene matches: 11. The CDR3 region has the DNA TGTGCCAGCAGCCGAAACGGGACAGGGATAAGGGAAAAACTGTTTTTT. Its protein is CASSRNGTGIREKLFF. The full variable domain, in which reference TRBV14 and TRBJ1-4 provide the parts outside the CDR3, is EAGVTQFPSHSVIEKGQTVTLRCDPISGHDNLYWYRRVMGKEIKFLLHFVKESKQDESGMPNNRFLAERTGGTYSTLKVQPAELEDSGVYFCASSRNGTGIREKLFFGSGTQLSVL.